This paragraph reports one TCR beta chain. The antigen remains undetermined. These data come from a study of cytomegalovirus exposure and HLA in healthy donors. General observations from the study: TCR association rates varied by HLA locus in a later analysis, with DRB1 highest and HLA-C lowest. A prior analysis recorded that most TCR beta V segments were productive about 87% or about 30% of the time. There were some public TCRs occurring in many donors, but most TCR sequences were rare. A classifier reportedly called cytomegalovirus status with high sensitivity and specificity.

Primers for the PCR totalled 60 Vbeta and 13 Jbeta. The repertoire was sequenced with immunoSEQ multiplex PCR; TCRdb's copy has only in-frame clones and lacks some. Of roughly 100,000 clones in the sample, roughly three quarters were seen once. With 4 bases clipped from V and 2 bases from J, the junction kept 5 bases outside the gene matches. CDR1 MNHEY and CDR2 SVGAGI come from the germline V gene. The CDR3 totals 15 residues. The source material was PBMCs. This TCR derives from a male donor in good health and CMV-seropositive. The chain joins TRBV6-5 to TRBJ2-7; 10 nucleotides match TRBD1. CDR3 DNA: TGTGCCAGCAGTTCAGCGGGACAGGGGACCTACGAGCAGTACTTC. Amino acids: CASSSAGQGTYEQYF.